What follows are 27 T cell receptor beta chains derived from one specimen sequenced in a study of OX40 agonist ivuxolimab in advanced cancers. Using immunoSEQ multiplex PCR, the repertoire was profiled, and TCRdb retains in-frame clones only, with some absent. The data hold about 91,000 clones, with 87% observed a single time. Sequences were derived from CD4+ or CD8+ T cells sorted from blood, sampled in a trial of the OX40 agonist ivuxolimab. All receptors derive from an adult with an advanced solid tumor such as melanoma, head and neck, liver or kidney cancer.

The rearrangement links TRBV18 to TRBJ2-3; D unresolved. Trimming took 0 bases from V and 6 from J, leaving 10 bases between them. This CDR3 is built from 14 residues. The germline V gene encodes CDR1 KGHSH and CDR2 LQKENI. This chain's CDR3 is CASSPPAPEDTQYF. The CDR3, as DNA: TGTGCCAGCTCACCACCTGCACCAGAGGATACGCAGTATTTT. Full variable domain (missing parts from reference TRBV18 and TRBJ2-3): NAGVMQNPRHLVRRRGQEARLRCSPMKGHSHVYWYRQLPEEGLKFMVYLQKENIIDESGMPKERFSAEFPKEGPSILRIQQVVRGDSAAYFCASSPPAPEDTQYFGPGTRLTVL.

The chain combines TRBV6-5 with TRBJ2-7; D gene unclear. This CDR3 is 15 amino acids long. The ends were cut back, 0 bases at V and 2 bases at J, with 11 bases in the middle. Looked up from germline, CDR1 is MNHEY and CDR2 is SVGAGI. CDR3 sequence reads: CASSYSLRGAYEQYF. Here the CDR3 DNA reads TGTGCCAGCAGTTACTCCCTACGAGGCGCCTACGAGCAGTACTTC.

The chain recombines TRBV19 with TRBJ1-2, with TRBD1 as a possible D gene (5 bases). V was clipped by 7 bases and J by 6 bases, with 15 bases between them. The CDR3 has 13 amino acids. Germline CDR1 and CDR2: LNHDA and SQIVND (reference sequence). The CDR3 region is CASTAGPYDGYTF. The CDR3 region has the DNA TGTGCCAGTACCGCGGGACCTTACGATGGCTACACCTTC.

V is TRBV10-3 and J is TRBJ1-2; D uncertain. Trimming pared 2 bases from V and 14 bases from J, leaving 9 bases between. Germline CDR1 reads ENHRY; CDR2 reads SYGVKD. The CDR3 runs to 10 residues. CDR3 bases: TGTGCCATCAGTGAGATAGACTGGACCTTC. Translation gives CAISEIDWTF.

The V gene is TRBV18, the J gene TRBJ1-5; the match to TRBD1 covers 12 bases. Per germline, CDR1 KGHSH and CDR2 LQKENI. This CDR3 comprises 16 residues. J was trimmed by 6 bases and V by 6 bases; bases with no gene match: 9. This chain's CDR3 is CASSQGTGGAGQPQHF. In nucleotides, the CDR3 is TGTGCCAGCTCCCAAGGGACAGGGGGCGCGGGTCAGCCCCAGCATTTT.

This sequence joins TRBV9 and TRBJ2-5; the D is unclear. The tail of the sequence fits TRBJ2-7 better, so the J call may be wrong. The germline CDR1 and CDR2 sequences are SGDLS and YYNGEE. The CDR3 length is 13 residues. This CDR3 reads CASSPESSYEQYF. In DNA form, the CDR3 reads TGTGCCAGCAGCCCAGAGAGCTCCTACGAGCAGTACTTC.

The chain links TRBV5-4 to TRBJ1-5; D is ambiguous. Germline V gives CDR1 SGHNT, CDR2 YYREEE (reference sequence). The ends were cut back, 0 bases at V and 6 bases at J, with 10 bases in the middle. The CDR3 totals 14 residues. This CDR3 reads CASSLGAGGQPQHF. In nucleotides, the CDR3 is TGTGCCAGCAGCTTGGGGGCAGGAGGTCAGCCCCAGCATTTT.

The J gene is TRBJ1-5, the V gene TRBV10-3; D may be TRBD1 (5 bases). CDR1 and CDR2 from the germline V gene are ENHRY and SYGVKD. This CDR3 contains 15 residues. Trimming took off 0 bases at V and 1 base at J, with 7 bases between the two ends. CDR3 in amino acids: CAISESGQSNQPQHF. In DNA form, the CDR3 reads TGTGCCATCAGTGAGTCGGGGCAGAGCAATCAGCCCCAGCATTTT.

This clone was observed a single time. As DNA, the CDR3 is TGTGCCAGCAGTTCATACCCCGGGACTTACCAACAGTACTTC. Protein sequence: CASSSYPGTYQQYF. This chain links TRBV28 with TRBJ2-4; D is perhaps TRBD2 (6 bases). The CDR3 spans 14 residues. The V gene's germline CDR1 is MDHEN and CDR2 SYDVKM. V lost 4 bases and J 13 bases, leaving 20 bases between the germline ends. Filled out from reference TRBV28 and TRBJ2-4, the complete variable domain reads DVKVTQSSRYLVKRTGEKVFLECVQDMDHENMFWYRQDPGLGLRLIYFSYDVKMKEKGDIPEGYSVSREKKERFSLILESASTNQTSMYLCASSSYPGTYQQYFGAGTRLSVL.

The chain links TRBV5-4 to TRBJ2-3, with 9 nucleotides matching TRBD1. The ends lost 6 bases at V and 3 bases at J; junction bases unmatched: 11. CDR1 and CDR2 from the germline V gene are SGHNT and YYREEE (reference sequence). This CDR3 comprises 16 residues. CDR3 sequence reads: CASTPGRTGETDTQYF. CDR3 in DNA: TGTGCCAGCACCCCGGGGAGGACAGGGGAAACAGATACGCAGTATTTT. The whole variable domain, remainder taken from reference TRBV5-4 and TRBJ2-3, is ETGVTQSPTHLIKTRGQQVTLRCSSQSGHNTVSWYQQALGQGPQFIFQYYREEENGRGNFPPRFSGLQFPNYSSELNVNALELDDSALYLCASTPGRTGETDTQYFGPGTRLTVL.

With respect to this clone: The CDR3 carries no conserved terminal phenylalanine or tryptophan, so it likely arises from a read error. This chain connects TRBV5-1 to TRBJ1-6; the D is unclear. The length of the CDR3 is 15 residues. Germline V lookup: CDR1 SGHRS, CDR2 YFSETQ. The ends were cut back, 0 bases at V and 9 bases at J, with 13 bases in the middle. The CDR3 DNA reads TGCGCCAGCAGCTTGGAACCGACACTTGGTTCACCCCTCCACCTT. It translates to CASSLEPTLGSPLHL.

The chain employs TRBV28 and TRBJ2-2; no reliable D call. CDR3 length: 14 amino acids. CDR1 MDHEN and CDR2 SYDVKM come from the germline V gene. V was trimmed by 2 bases and J by 4 bases, leaving 8 bases between them. CDR3 sequence (DNA): TGTGCCAGCAGTTTACTACAGTTCACCGGGGAGCTGTTTTTT. It yields the protein CASSLLQFTGELFF.

This rearrangement joins TRBV6-1 to TRBJ1-1; maybe TRBD1 (5 bases). Germline V CDR1 and CDR2: MNHNS, SASEGT. The CDR3 consists of 14 residues. V shed 7 bases and J shed 7 bases, with 19 bases lying between them. DNA for the CDR3: TGTGCCAGCACCTTCCCCGGGACGACCTATGAAGCTTTCTTT. Translating gives CASTFPGTTYEAFF.

The V call is TRBV5-4, the J call TRBJ2-2; TRBD2 might be the D (6 bases). The germline CDR1 and CDR2 sequences are SGHNT and YYREEE (reference sequence). The length of the CDR3 is 16 residues. Trimming removed 0 bases at V and 2 bases at J, with 11 bases between. The CDR3 protein is CASSLDSGRNTGELFF. The DNA for the CDR3 is TGTGCCAGCAGCTTGGATAGCGGAAGAAACACCGGGGAGCTGTTTTTT. Filled out from reference TRBV5-4 and TRBJ2-2, the complete variable domain reads ETGVTQSPTHLIKTRGQQVTLRCSSQSGHNTVSWYQQALGQGPQFIFQYYREEENGRGNFPPRFSGLQFPNYSSELNVNALELDDSALYLCASSLDSGRNTGELFFGEGSRLTVL.

About this clone itself: Compared with germline, one end of the junction differs, possibly owing to a read error. V is TRBV2 and J is TRBJ2-7; D is possibly TRBD1 or TRBD2 (5 bases each). Germline CDR1 SNHLY, CDR2 FYNNEI. The CDR3 has 13 amino acids. The CDR3 here is CASSEAPRVRTLF. In nucleotides, the CDR3 is TGTGCCAGCAGTGAAGCCCCCAGGGTCCGGACTCTCTTC.

The chain has TRBV5-1 and TRBJ2-7, with D possibly called TRBD1 or TRBD2 (6 bases each). The CDR3 runs 14 residues. V was trimmed by 0 bases and J by 3 bases, leaving 10 bases between them. Germline CDR1 and CDR2: SGHRS and YFSETQ. The CDR3 bases are TGCGCCAGCAGCTTGGACCGGGGGCACTACGAGCAGTACTTC. Its translation: CASSLDRGHYEQYF.

On this clone itself: At one end, the junction sequence differs from germline, possibly due to a read error. Other DNA sequences from this sample encode an identical CDR3 as well. The chain uses TRBV4-1 and TRBJ1-5; D is unresolved. The CDR3 contains 17 residues. Germline V CDR1 and CDR2: MGHRA, YSYEKL. CDR3 in amino acids: CASSQDPSGWSNQPQHF. In DNA form, the CDR3 reads TGCGCCAGCAGTCAAGACCCTTCCGGTTGGAGCAATCAGCCCCAGCATTTT.

The chain couples TRBV7-9 to TRBJ2-3; 11 bases fit TRBD2. The ends lost 1 base at V and 7 bases at J; junction bases unmatched: 10. The V gene's germline CDR1 is SEHNR and CDR2 FQNEAQ (reference sequence). CDR3 size: 17 residues. CDR3 sequence: CASSLGGTSGGSHTQYF. The CDR3 DNA sequence: TGTGCCAGCAGCTTAGGGGGGACTAGCGGCGGAAGTCATACGCAGTATTTT.

This chain connects TRBV5-6 to TRBJ1-2, with TRBD1 matching over 8 bases. Germline loops: CDR1 SGHDT, CDR2 YYEEEE. Trimming cost V 3 bases and J 7 bases; bases outside gene matches: 14. There are 16 residues in the CDR3. The CDR3 protein is CASSYMSAGGSAGYTF. For the CDR3, the DNA is TGTGCCAGCAGCTATATGAGTGCAGGGGGCTCGGCTGGCTACACCTTC.

The V call is TRBV5-1, the J call TRBJ2-2, with D unclear. V lost 0 bases and J lost 0, with 6 bases in between. This CDR3 comprises 15 residues. Per germline, CDR1 SGHRS and CDR2 YFSETQ. CDR3 sequence (DNA): TGCGCCAGCAGCTTGGACACCGCGAACACCGGGGAGCTGTTTTTT. This translates into CASSLDTANTGELFF.

V and J are TRBV2 and TRBJ1-3; 7 bases align to TRBD1. Germline-derived CDR1 and CDR2 are SNHLY and FYNNEI. Trimming at V came to 5 bases and at J to 0 bases, leaving 4 bases not matched to a gene. There are 15 residues in the CDR3. The chain's CDR3 is CASSYDRASGNTIYF. CDR3 nucleotide sequence: TGTGCCAGCAGTTACGACAGGGCCTCTGGAAACACCATATATTTT.

This CDR3 is CASSFLAGAGDTQYF. The DNA of the CDR3 is TGCGCCAGCAGCTTCCTAGCGGGGGCCGGAGATACGCAGTATTTT. V usage is TRBV5-1 and J usage is TRBJ2-3, with TRBD2 identical over 10 bases. Germline trimming cut 2 bases from V and 5 bases from J; bases unmatched to any gene: 5. Germline assignment: CDR1 SGHRS and CDR2 YFSETQ. The CDR3 extends over 15 amino acids.

This chain connects TRBV6-6 to TRBJ1-1; possibly TRBD1 for D (5 bases). The ends were cut back, 10 bases at V and 8 bases at J, with 23 bases in the middle. The CDR3 covers 14 residues. Germline V lookup: CDR1 MNHNY, CDR2 SVGAGI (reference sequence). The CDR3 here is CATDRGGGFKEAFF. CDR3 nucleotides: TGTGCCACCGACCGAGGCGGGGGATTTAAAGAAGCTTTCTTT.

The genes are TRBV10-3 and TRBJ2-2; D gene ambiguous. The V gene's germline CDR1 is ENHRY and CDR2 SYGVKD. This CDR3 comprises 16 residues. V was cut by 0 bases and J by 0 bases, with 8 bases left in between. As DNA, the CDR3 is TGTGCCATCAGTGAGTCAGGCAGAACGAACACCGGGGAGCTGTTTTTT. Translation gives CAISESGRTNTGELFF.

This chain connects TRBV5-1 to TRBJ2-7, with a tentative D call TRBD2 (6 bases). CDR1 SGHRS and CDR2 YFSETQ come from the germline V gene. The CDR3 sequence is 15 residues long. The V gene lost 4 bases and the J gene lost 3 bases, with 17 bases spanning the gap. The CDR3 loop is CASSPGGSQLYEQYF. CDR3 in DNA: TGCGCCAGCAGCCCTGGGGGGTCCCAACTCTACGAGCAGTACTTC.

The chain couples TRBV18 to TRBJ2-5; D call uncertain. Germline V gene data show CDR1 as KGHSH and CDR2 as LQKENI. This CDR3 is 13 amino acids long. V lost 4 bases and J lost 1, with 7 bases in between. The CDR3 DNA sequence: TGTGCCAGCTCACTGGGCAGCCAAGAGACCCAGTACTTC. Its protein is CASSLGSQETQYF.

The rearrangement uses TRBV4-1 and TRBJ1-2, with 9 bases that match TRBD1. The V gene's germline CDR1 is MGHRA and CDR2 YSYEKL. V shed 1 base, J shed 4 bases, and the junction held 7 bases outside the gene matches. This CDR3 has 16 residues. CDR3 in amino acids: CASSQAGQGVSYGYTF. The CDR3 nucleotides are TGCGCCAGCAGCCAAGCGGGACAGGGAGTTTCCTATGGCTACACCTTC.